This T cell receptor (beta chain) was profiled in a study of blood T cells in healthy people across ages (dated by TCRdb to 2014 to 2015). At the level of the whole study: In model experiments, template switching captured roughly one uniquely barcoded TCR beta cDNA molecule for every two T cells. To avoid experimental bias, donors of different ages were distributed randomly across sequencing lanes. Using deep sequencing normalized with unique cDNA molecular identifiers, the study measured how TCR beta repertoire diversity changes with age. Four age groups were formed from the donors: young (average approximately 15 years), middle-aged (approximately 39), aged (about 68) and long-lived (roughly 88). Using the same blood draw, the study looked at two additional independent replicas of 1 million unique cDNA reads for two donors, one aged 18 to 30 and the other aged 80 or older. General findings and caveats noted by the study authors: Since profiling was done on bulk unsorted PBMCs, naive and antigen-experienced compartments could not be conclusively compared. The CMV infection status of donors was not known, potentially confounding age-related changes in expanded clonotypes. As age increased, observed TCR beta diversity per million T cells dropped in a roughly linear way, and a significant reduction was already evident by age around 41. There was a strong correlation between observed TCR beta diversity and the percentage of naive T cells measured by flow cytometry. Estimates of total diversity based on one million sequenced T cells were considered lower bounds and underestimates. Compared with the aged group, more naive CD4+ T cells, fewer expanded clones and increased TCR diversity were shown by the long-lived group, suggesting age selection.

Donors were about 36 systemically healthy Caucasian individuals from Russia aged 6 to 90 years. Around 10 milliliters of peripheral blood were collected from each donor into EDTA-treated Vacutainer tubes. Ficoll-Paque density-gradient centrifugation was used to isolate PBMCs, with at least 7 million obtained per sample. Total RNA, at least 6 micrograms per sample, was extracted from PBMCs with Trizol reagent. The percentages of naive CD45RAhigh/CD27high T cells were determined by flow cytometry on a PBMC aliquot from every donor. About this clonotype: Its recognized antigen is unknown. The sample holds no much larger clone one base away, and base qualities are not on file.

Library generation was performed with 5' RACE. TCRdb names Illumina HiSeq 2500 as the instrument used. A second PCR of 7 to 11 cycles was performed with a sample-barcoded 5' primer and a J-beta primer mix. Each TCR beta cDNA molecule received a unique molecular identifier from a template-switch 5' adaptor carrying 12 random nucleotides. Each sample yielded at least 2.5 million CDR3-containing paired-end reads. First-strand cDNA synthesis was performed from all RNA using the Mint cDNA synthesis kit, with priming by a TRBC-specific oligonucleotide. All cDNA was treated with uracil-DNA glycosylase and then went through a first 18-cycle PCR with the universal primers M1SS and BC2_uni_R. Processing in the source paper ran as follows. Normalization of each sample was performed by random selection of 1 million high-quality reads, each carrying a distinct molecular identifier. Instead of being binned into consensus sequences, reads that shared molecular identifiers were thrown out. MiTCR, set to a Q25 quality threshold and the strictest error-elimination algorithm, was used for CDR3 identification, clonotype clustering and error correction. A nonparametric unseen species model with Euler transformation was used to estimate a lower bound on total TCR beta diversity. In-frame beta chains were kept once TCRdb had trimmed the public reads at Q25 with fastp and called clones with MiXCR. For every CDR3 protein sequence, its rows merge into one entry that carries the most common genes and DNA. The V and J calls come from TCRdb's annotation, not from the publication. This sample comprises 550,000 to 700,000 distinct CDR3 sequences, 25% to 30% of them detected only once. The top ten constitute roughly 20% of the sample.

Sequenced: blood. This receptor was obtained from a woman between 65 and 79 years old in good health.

The sequenced DNA: TGCAGTGCTAGTATCCAGCAAGAGACCCAGTACTTC. Its protein is CSASIQQETQYF. The chain is made from TRBV20-1 and TRBJ2-5; no D gene is confidently identified. Cut back by 3 bases and 2 bases, the V and J ends lie 7 bases apart. Including the terminal cysteine and phenylalanine, the CDR3 comprises 12 residues. Only the CDR3 DNA is retained, 36 bases long and in frame from the first base. CDR1 and CDR2 are read off the germline V gene (reference sequence) as DFQATT and SNEGSKA.